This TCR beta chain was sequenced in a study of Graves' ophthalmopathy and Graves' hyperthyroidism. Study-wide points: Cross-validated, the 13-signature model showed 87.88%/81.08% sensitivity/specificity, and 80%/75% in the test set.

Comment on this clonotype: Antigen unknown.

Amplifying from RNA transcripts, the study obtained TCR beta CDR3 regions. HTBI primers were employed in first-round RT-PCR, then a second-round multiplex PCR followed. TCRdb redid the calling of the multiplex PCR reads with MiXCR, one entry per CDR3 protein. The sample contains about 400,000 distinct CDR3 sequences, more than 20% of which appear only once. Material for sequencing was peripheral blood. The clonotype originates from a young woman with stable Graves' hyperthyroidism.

CDR3 residues: CASSPPGTSGGRETQYF. The CDR3 DNA follows: TGTGCCAGCAGCCCCCCCGGGACTAGCGGAGGTCGCGAGACCCAGTACTTC. This chain links TRBV7-3 with TRBJ2-5; TRBD2 matches 11 bases. Germline assignment: CDR1 SGHTA and CDR2 FQGTGA. Unmatched junction bases numbered 13, after V lost 5 bases and J lost 5 bases. The CDR3 covers 17 residues.